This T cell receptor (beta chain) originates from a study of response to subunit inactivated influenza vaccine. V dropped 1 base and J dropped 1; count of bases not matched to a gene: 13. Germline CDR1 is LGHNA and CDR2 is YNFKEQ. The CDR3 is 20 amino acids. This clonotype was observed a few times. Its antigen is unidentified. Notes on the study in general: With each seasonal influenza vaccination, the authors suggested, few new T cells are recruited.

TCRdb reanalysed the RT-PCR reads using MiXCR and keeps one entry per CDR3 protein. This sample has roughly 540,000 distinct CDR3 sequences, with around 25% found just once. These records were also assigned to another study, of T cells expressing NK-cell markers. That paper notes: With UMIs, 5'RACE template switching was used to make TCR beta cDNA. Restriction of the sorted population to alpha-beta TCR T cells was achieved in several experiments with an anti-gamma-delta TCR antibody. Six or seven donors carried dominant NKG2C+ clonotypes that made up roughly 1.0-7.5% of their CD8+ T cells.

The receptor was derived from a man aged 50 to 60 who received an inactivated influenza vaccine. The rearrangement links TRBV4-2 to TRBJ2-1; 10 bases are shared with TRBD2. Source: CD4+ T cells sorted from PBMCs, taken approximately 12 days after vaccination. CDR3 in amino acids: CASSQGSRLAGAESYNEQFF. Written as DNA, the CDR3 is TGTGCCAGCAGCCAAGGGTCAAGGCTAGCGGGAGCAGAATCCTACAATGAGCAGTTCTTC.